The rows below give T cell receptor beta chains drawn from one sample of a study of OX40 agonist ivuxolimab in advanced cancers. This table comes from immunoSEQ multiplex PCR, and its TCRdb copy is limited to in-frame clones, with some not included. The sample lists 68,000 or so clones; more than 80% were seen once. This specimen was CD4+ or CD8+ T cells sorted from blood, taken in a trial of the OX40 agonist ivuxolimab. The receptors were sampled from an adult with an advanced solid tumor such as melanoma, head and neck, liver or kidney cancer. Both conserved end residues are part of each CDR3.

V gene	CDR3 length	J gene	CDR3 protein
TRBV5-1	15	TRBJ1-3	CASSTGTLSGNTIYF
TRBV15	15	TRBJ1-4	CATSRTGTENEKLFF
TRBV25-1	14	TRBJ1-2	CASSGSQAGYGYTF
TRBV7-2	12	TRBJ2-1	CASSFLIQEQFF
TRBV9	15	TRBJ2-3	CASSPSGGLTDTQYF
TRBV6-6	15	TRBJ1-3	CASTLGGFSGNTIYF
TRBV2	12	TRBJ1-5	CATGQPDQPQHF
TRBV6-1	14	TRBJ2-7	CASTRGSDLGEQYF
TRBV5-4	15	TRBJ2-7	CASSNKGQAYYEQYF
TRBV19	13	TRBJ1-5	CASSITGDQPQHF
TRBV7-6	16	TRBJ1-6	CASSSHLDRGVSPLHF
TRBV6-1	14	TRBJ1-2	CASSVGGFYYGYTF
TRBV9	18	TRBJ1-6	CASSDGTGVNSYNSPLHF
TRBV2	14	TRBJ1-5	CASSELGGGQPQHF
TRBV7-9	18	TRBJ1-2	CASSSSGRDSAPNYGYTF
TRBV19	16	TRBJ2-5	CASSGGLGVSAETQYF
TRBV7-8	14	TRBJ1-1	CASRKAGVNTEAFF
TRBV18	14	TRBJ1-1	CASSPTAMNTEAFF
TRBV5-1	15	TRBJ2-3	CASSTGQGSTDTQYF
TRBV5-1	13	TRBJ1-1	CASSLRGDTEAFF
TRBV6-5	14	TRBJ1-2	CASSIDRGGGGYTF
TRBV6-5	12	TRBJ1-3	CASSPSGNTIYF
TRBV6-6	13	TRBJ2-7	CASSRSDSYEQYF
TRBV11-3	16	TRBJ2-5	CASSSEGGLVLKTQYF
TRBV2	16	TRBJ2-5	CASSAPGRGTQETQYF
TRBV19	15	TRBJ2-3	CASSLRLANTDTQYF
TRBV19	15	TRBJ2-2	CASSIEGINTGELFF
TRBV28	16	TRBJ2-3	CASSFIRQYLTDTQYF